The source of this T cell receptor beta chain is a study of T cells in Graves' hyperthyroidism and ophthalmopathy. Study-level background: Peripheral blood was taken when the disease was first diagnosed, before any treatment began. Notes on the study in general: By a 13 V-J model, ophthalmopathy was set apart from stable hyperthyroidism.

RNA transcripts were the template for amplifying TCR beta CDR3 regions. Researchers ran a first-round RT-PCR on the TCR CDR3 using the HTBI primer set. TCRdb independently ran MiXCR on the multiplex PCR reads; one entry per CDR3 protein. The sample consists of about 380,000 distinct CDR3 sequences, approximately 14% of them appearing once. For this clonotype: Its target is not known.

Criteria for exclusion of patients were uncontrolled infection, other autoimmune disease, pregnancy or lactation. The CDR3 runs to 15 residues. Germline V gene lookup returns CDR1 GTSNPN and CDR2 SVGIG (reference sequence). Trimming left V 4 bases short and J 0 bases short, with 10 bases between. The sample was blood. This receptor was taken from a woman aged 55 to 70 with Graves' hyperthyroidism. The V call is TRBV30, the J call TRBJ2-6; no definite D call. The CDR3 DNA reads as TGTGCCTGGACAGGCCGGTTCTCTGGGGCCAACGTCCTGACTTTC. As protein: CAWTGRFSGANVLTF.